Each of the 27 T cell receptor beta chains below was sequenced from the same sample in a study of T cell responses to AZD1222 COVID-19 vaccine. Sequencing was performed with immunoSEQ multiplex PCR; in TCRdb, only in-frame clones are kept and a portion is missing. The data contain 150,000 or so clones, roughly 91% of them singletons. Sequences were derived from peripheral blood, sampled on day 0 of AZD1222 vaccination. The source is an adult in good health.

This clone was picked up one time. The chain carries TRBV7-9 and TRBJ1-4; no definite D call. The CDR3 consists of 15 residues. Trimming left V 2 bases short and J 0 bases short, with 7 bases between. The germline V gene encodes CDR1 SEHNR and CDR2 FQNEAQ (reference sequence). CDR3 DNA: TGTGCCAGCAGCTTAAGCGCCGCAACTAATGAAAAACTGTTTTTT. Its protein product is CASSLSAATNEKLFF.

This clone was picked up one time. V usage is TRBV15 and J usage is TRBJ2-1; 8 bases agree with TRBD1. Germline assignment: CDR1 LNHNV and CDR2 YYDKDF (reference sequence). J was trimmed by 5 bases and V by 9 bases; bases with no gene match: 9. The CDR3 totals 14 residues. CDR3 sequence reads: CATSSGTGHNEQFF. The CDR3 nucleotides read TGTGCCACAAGCTCCGGGACAGGTCACAATGAGCAGTTCTTC.

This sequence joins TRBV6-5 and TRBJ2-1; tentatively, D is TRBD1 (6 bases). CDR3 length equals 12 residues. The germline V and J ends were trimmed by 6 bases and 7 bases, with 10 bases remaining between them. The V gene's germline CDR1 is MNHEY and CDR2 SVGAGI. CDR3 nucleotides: TGTGCCAGCAGCATGACAGGAAATGAGCAGTTCTTC. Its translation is CASSMTGNEQFF.

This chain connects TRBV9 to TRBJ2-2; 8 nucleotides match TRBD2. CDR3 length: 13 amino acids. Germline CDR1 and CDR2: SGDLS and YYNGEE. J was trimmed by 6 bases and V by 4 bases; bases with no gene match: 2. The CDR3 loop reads CASSTTSAGELFF. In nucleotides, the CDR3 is TGTGCCAGCAGCACGACTAGCGCCGGGGAGCTGTTTTTT.

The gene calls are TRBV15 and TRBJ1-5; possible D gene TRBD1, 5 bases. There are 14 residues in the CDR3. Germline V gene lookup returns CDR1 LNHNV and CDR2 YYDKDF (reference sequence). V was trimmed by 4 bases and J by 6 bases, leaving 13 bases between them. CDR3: CATSTFDGGQPQHF. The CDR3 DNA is TGTGCCACCAGCACCTTCGACGGGGGTCAGCCCCAGCATTTT.

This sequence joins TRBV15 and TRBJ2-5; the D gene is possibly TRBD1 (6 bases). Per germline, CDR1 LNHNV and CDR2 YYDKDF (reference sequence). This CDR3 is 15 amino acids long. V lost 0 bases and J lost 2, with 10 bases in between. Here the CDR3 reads CATSRDGGSQETQYF. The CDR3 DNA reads TGTGCCACCAGCAGAGATGGGGGCTCACAAGAGACCCAGTACTTC.

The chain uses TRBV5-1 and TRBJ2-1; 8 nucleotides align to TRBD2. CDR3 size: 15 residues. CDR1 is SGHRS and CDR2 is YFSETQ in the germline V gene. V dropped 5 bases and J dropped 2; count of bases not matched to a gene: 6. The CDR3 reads CASSGGTSPYNEQFF. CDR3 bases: TGCGCCAGCAGTGGCGGGACTAGTCCCTACAATGAGCAGTTCTTC.

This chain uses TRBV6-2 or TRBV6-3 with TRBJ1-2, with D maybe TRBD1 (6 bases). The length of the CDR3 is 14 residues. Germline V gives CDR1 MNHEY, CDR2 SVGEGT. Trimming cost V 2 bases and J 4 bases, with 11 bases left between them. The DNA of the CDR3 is TGTGCCAGCAGTTACCCTCCCAGGGGCTATGGCTACACCTTC. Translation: CASSYPPRGYGYTF.

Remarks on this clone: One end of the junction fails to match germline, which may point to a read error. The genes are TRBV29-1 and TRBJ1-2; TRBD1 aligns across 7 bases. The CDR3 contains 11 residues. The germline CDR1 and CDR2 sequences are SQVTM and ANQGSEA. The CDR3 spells CSVRQGYGYTF. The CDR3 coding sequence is TGCAGCGTAAGACAGGGTTATGGTTACACCTTC. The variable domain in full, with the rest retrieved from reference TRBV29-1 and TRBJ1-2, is SAVISQKPSRDICQRGTSLTIQCQVDSQVTMMFWYRQQPGQSLTLIATANQGSEATYESGFVIDKFPISRPNLTFSTLTVSNMSPEDSSIYLCSVRQGYGYTFGSGTRLTVV.

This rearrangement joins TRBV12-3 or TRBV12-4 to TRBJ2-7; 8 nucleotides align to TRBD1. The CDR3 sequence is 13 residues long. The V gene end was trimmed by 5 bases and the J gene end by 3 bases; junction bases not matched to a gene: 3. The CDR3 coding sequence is TGTGCCAGCAGTCAGGGGGCACACTACGAGCAGTACTTC. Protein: CASSQGAHYEQYF.

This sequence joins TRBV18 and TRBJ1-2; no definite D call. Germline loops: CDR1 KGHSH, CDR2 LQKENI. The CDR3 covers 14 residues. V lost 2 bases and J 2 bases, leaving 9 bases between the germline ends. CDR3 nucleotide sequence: TGTGCCAGCTCACCAGCCTTGGCGAACTATGGCTACACCTTC. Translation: CASSPALANYGYTF.

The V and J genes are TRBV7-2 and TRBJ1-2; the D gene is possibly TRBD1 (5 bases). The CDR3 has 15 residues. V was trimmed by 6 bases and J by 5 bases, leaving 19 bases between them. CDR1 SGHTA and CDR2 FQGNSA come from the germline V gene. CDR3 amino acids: CASRSGPTRGYGYTF. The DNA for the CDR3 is TGTGCCAGCAGATCAGGGCCGACACGGGGGTATGGCTACACCTTC.

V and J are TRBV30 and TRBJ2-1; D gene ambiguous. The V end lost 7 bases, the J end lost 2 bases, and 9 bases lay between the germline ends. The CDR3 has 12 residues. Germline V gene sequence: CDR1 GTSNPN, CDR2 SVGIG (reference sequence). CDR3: CASSLPYNEQFF. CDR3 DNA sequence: TGTGCCTCCTCTCTACCCTACAATGAGCAGTTCTTC.

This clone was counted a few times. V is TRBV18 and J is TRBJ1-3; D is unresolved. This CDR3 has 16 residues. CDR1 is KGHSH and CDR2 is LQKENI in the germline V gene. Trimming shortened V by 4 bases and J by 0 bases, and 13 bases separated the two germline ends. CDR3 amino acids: CASSQSGPSSGNTIYF. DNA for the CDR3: TGTGCCAGCTCACAGAGCGGTCCATCCTCTGGAAACACCATATATTTT.

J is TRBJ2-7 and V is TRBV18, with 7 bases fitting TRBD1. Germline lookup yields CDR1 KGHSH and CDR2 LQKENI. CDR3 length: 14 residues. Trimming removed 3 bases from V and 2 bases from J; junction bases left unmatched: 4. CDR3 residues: CASSPGQNTYEQYF. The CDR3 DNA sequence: TGTGCCAGCTCACCGGGACAGAATACCTACGAGCAGTACTTC.

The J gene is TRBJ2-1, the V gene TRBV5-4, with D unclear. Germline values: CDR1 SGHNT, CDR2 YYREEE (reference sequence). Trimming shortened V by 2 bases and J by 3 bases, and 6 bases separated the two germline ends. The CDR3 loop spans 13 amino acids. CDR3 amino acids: CASSFHLYNEQFF. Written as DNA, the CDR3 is TGTGCCAGCAGCTTCCACCTCTACAATGAGCAGTTCTTC.

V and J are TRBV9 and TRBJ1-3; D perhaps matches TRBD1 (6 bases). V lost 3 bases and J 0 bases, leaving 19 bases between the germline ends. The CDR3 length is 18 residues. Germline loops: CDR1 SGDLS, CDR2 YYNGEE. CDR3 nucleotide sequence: TGTGCCAGCAGCGCGAGGATTTCGACAGGAAACTCTGGAAACACCATATATTTT. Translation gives CASSARISTGNSGNTIYF.

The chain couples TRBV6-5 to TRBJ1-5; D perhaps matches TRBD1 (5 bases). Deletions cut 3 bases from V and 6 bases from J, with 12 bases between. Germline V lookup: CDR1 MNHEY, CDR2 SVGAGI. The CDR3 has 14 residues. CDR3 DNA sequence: TGTGCCAGCAGTTATGGGCAGGGTGCTCAGCCCCAGCATTTT. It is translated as CASSYGQGAQPQHF.

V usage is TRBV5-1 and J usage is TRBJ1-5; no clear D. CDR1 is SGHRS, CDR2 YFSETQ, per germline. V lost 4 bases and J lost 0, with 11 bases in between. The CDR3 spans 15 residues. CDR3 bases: TGCGCCAGCAGCCCGACGGATTATAGCAATCAGCCCCAGCATTTT. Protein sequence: CASSPTDYSNQPQHF. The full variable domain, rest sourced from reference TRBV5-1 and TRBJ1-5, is KAGVTQTPRYLIKTRGQQVTLSCSPISGHRSVSWYQQTPGQGLQFLFEYFSETQRNKGNFPGRFSGRQFSNSRSEMNVSTLELGDSALYLCASSPTDYSNQPQHFGDGTRLSIL.

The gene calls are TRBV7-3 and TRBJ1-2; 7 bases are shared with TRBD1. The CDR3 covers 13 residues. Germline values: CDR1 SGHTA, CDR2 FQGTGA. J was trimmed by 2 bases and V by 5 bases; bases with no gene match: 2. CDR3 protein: CASSQDRNYGYTF. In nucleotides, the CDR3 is TGTGCCAGCAGCCAGGACAGGAACTATGGCTACACCTTC.

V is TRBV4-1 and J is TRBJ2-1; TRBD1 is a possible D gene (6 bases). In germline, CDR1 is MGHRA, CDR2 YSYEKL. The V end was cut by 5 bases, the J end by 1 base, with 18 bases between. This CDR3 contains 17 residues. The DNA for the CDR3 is TGCGCCAGCAGCTTAAAGCACCACGGACAGTCCTACAATGAGCAGTTCTTC. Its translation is CASSLKHHGQSYNEQFF.

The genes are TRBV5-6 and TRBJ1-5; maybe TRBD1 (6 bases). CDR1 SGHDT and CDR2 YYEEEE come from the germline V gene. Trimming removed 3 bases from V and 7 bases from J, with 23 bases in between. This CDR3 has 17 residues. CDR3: CASSSKRTGPVGQPQHF. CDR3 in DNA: TGTGCCAGCAGCTCAAAACGCACAGGGCCAGTGGGACAGCCCCAGCATTTT.

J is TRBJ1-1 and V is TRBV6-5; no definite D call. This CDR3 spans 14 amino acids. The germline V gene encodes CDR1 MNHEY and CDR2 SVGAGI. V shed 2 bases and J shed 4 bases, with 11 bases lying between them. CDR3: CASSYPGEVTEAFF. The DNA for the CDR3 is TGTGCCAGCAGTTACCCGGGTGAGGTCACTGAAGCTTTCTTT.

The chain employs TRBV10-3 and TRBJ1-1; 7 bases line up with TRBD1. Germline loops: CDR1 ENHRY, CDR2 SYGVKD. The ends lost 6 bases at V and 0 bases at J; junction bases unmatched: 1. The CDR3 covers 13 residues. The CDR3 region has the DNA TGTGCCATCAGACAGGGGTTGAACACTGAAGCTTTCTTT. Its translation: CAIRQGLNTEAFF.

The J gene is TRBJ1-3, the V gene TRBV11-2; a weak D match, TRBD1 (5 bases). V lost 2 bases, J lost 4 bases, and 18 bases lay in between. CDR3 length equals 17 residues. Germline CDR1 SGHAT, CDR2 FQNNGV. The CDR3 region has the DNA TGTGCCAGCAGCTTAACCCCATCTCGGGGGTCCGGAAACACCATATATTTT. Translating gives CASSLTPSRGSGNTIYF.

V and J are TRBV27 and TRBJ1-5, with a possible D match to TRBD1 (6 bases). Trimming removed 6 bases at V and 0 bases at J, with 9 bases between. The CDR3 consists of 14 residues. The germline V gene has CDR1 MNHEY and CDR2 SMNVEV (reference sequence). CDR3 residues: CASSYRASNQPQHF. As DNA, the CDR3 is TGTGCCAGCAGCTACAGGGCTAGCAATCAGCCCCAGCATTTT.

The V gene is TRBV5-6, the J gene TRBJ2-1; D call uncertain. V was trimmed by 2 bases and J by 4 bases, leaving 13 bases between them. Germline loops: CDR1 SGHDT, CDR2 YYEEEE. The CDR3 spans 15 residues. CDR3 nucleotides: TGTGCCAGCAGCTTCCCGGAAACTACTTACAATGAGCAGTTCTTC. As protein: CASSFPETTYNEQFF.